This TCR beta chain appears in the sequencing data of a study of regulatory T cells in long-lasting Graves disease. Time point described: newly diagnosed GD, antithyroid drugs for less than 3 months. Isolated PBMC RNA provided the starting material for the TCR library. An endocrinology department located in Xi'an, China, was where the patients came from. Ten or more counts support this clonotype. Its antigen is still unknown. Libraries of TCR beta came from iRepertoire HTBI primers plus Arm-PCR of CDR3 regions. TCRdb re-derived calls from the multiplex PCR reads in MiXCR, one entry per CDR3 protein. This sample carries hundreds of thousands of distinct CDR3 sequences, 15% to 17% of them seen once, and the ten largest clones take about 20%. Study-wide results and caveats: A greater number of public clonotypes (2,741) was shared by persistent patients than by new patients (about 880). Gene preferences differed: TRBV28, TRBJ1-2, TRBJ2-5 in persistent cases.

Germline CDR1 MNHEY, CDR2 SVGEGT. The V and J ends lost 2 bases and 0 bases respectively, with 8 bases between them. The CDR3 sequence is 14 residues long. The receptor's source is a female donor with Graves disease. The V call is TRBV6-2 or TRBV6-3, the J call TRBJ2-7; D not certain. The sample was peripheral blood mononuclear cells (PBMCs), taken at new diagnosis, from a patient treated with antithyroid drugs. The CDR3 loop reads CASSYTTDSYEQYF. Here the CDR3 DNA reads TGTGCCAGCAGTTACACTACCGACTCCTACGAGCAGTACTTC.